The clone carrying this TCR beta chain was observed a single time. Repertoires were generated with immunoSEQ multiplex PCR, while TCRdb's copy carries only in-frame clones and drops some. The sample has under 50,000 clones, over 75% seen once. The data derive from a study of blood T cell repertoires in COVID-19. V was pared by 3 bases and J by 2 bases, with 19 bases between. In germline, CDR1 is LNHDA, CDR2 SQIVND (reference sequence). The CDR3 consists of 17 residues. This chain links TRBV19 with TRBJ1-1; a possible D gene is TRBD1 (5 bases). The material sequenced was peripheral blood. The clonotype was recovered from a woman in her forties with acute or convalescent COVID-19. CDR3: CASSIRARVSANTEAFF. Written as DNA, the CDR3 is TGTGCCAGTAGTATCAGGGCCAGGGTTTCGGCAAACACTGAAGCTTTCTTT.